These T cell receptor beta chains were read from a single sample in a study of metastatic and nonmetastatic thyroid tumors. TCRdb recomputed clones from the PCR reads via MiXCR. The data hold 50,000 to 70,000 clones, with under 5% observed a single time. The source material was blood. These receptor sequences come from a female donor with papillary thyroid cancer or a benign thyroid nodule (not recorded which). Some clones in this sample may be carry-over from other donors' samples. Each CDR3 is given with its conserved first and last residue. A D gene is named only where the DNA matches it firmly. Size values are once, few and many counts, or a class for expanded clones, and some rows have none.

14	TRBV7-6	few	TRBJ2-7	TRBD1	CASSPRTGVYEQYF	TGTGCCAGCAGCCCAAGAACAGGGGTTTACGAGCAGTACTTC
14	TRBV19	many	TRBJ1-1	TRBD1	CASSRGQENTEAFF	TGTGCCAGTAGTAGAGGACAGGAGAACACTGAAGCTTTCTTT
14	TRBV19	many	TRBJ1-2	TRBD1	CASSPGTGVYGYTF	TGTGCCAGTAGTCCGGGGACAGGAGTCTATGGCTACACCTTC
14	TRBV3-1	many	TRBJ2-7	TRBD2	CASSASGGGYEQYF	TGTGCCAGCAGCGCAAGCGGGGGTGGCTACGAGCAGTACTTC
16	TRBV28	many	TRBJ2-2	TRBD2	CASSLGLGTMAGELFF	TGTGCCAGCAGTTTGGGGCTCGGGACTATGGCCGGGGAGCTGTTTTTT
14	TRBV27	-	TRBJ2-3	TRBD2	CASTVVAGADTQYF	TGTGCCAGCACGGTCGTAGCGGGAGCAGATACGCAGTATTTT
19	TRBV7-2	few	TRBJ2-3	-	CASSLFGSGIGPTRHTQYF	TGTGCCAGCAGCTTATTCGGCTCGGGTATAGGCCCCACGCGGCATACGCAGTATTTT
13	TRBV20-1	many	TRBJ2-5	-	CSARDDGRETQYF	TGCAGTGCTAGGGACGACGGCCGGGAGACCCAGTACTTC
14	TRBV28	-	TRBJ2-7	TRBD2	CASSLGLAGVKQYF	TGTGCCAGCAGTTTAGGACTAGCGGGAGTAAAGCAGTACTTC
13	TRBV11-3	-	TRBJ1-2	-	CASSPRENYGYTF	TGTGCCAGCAGCCCCCGCGAAAACTATGGCTACACCTTC
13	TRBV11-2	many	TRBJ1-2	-	CASSLDLQYGYTF	TGTGCCAGCAGCTTAGATCTCCAGTATGGCTACACCTTC
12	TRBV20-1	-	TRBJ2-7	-	CSARPGTYEQYF	TGCAGTGCTAGACCAGGAACGTACGAGCAGTACTTC
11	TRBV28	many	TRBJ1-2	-	CASSFQYGYTF	TGTGCCAGCAGTTTCCAGTATGGCTACACCTTC
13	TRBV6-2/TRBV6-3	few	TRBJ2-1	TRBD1	CASKRTGANEQFF	TGTGCCAGCAAACGGACAGGTGCCAATGAGCAGTTCTTC
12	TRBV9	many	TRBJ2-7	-	CASSPSSYEQYF	TGTGCCAGCAGCCCCAGTTCCTACGAGCAGTACTTC
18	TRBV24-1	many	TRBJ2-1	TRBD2	CATEPRASSGFLYNEQFF	TGTGCCACGGAACCGAGGGCGAGTAGCGGGTTCCTCTACAATGAGCAGTTCTTC
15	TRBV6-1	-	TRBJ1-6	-	CASIEARAKDSPLHF	TGTGCCAGCATTGAAGCGAGGGCAAAGGATTCGCCCCTCCACTTT
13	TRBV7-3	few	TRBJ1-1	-	CASKEGADTEAFF	TGTGCCAGCAAGGAAGGGGCGGACACTGAAGCTTTCTTT
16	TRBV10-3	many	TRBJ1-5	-	CAISETAGVLNQPQHF	TGTGCCATCAGTGAGACTGCGGGGGTCCTCAATCAGCCCCAGCATTTT
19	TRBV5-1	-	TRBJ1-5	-	CASSLDPPPHDRNNQPQHF	TGCGCCAGCAGCTTGGACCCCCCCCCCCACGACAGAAACAATCAGCCCCAGCATTTT
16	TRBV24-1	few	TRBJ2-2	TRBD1	CATSDSGTGVTGELFF	TGTGCCACCAGTGATTCCGGGACAGGGGTCACCGGGGAGCTGTTTTTT
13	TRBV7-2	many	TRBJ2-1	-	CASARNSYNEQFF	TGTGCCAGCGCTCGCAACTCCTACAATGAGCAGTTCTTC